This passage covers 28 T cell receptor beta chains from one sample sequenced in a study of high-grade serous ovarian cancer treatment subgroups. Tumor tissue was taken before any definitive surgery or chemotherapy was given. Only in-frame clones appear in the TCRdb table, and some are missing; sequencing was by immunoSEQ multiplex PCR. The repertoire consists of about 2,200 clones, with 66% occurring once and the leading ten covering roughly 15%. The material sequenced was tumor tissue. The receptors were gathered from a human donor with high-grade serous ovarian cancer.

This rearrangement joins TRBV19 to TRBJ1-5; D gene uncertain. CDR3 length: 13 amino acids. V lost 3 bases to trimming and J lost 0 bases, with 3 bases between them. CDR1 is LNHDA, CDR2 SQIVND, per germline (reference sequence). The CDR3 DNA is TGTGCCAGTAGTATTGCTAGCAATCAGCCCCAGCATTTT. Its protein product is CASSIASNQPQHF.

The V call is TRBV2, the J call TRBJ2-7; no clear D gene. The CDR3 is 17 amino acids. The germline V gene encodes CDR1 SNHLY and CDR2 FYNNEI. V was pared by 6 bases and J by 1 base, with 22 bases between. The CDR3 DNA reads as TGTGCCAGCAGCCCCGCGTTGGGCAGCCGCCCTTCCTACGAGCAGTACTTC. Translation gives CASSPALGSRPSYEQYF.

The chain employs TRBV9 and TRBJ2-2; no firm D call. Germline values: CDR1 SGDLS, CDR2 YYNGEE. The CDR3 runs 15 residues. V lost 5 bases to trimming and J lost 2 bases, with 13 bases between them. CDR3 sequence: CASRAGDINTGELFF. CDR3 in DNA: TGTGCCAGCAGGGCAGGAGACATTAACACCGGGGAGCTGTTTTTT.

This clone appeared a few times. The chain employs TRBV7-2 and TRBJ1-1; D uncertain. This CDR3 is 15 amino acids long. The germline V gene has CDR1 SGHTA and CDR2 FQGNSA. V dropped 2 bases and J dropped 7 bases, with 17 bases sitting between them. DNA of the CDR3: TGTGCCAGCAGCTTATATGCGTCACAGCAGATTGAAGCTTTCTTT. Amino acid sequence: CASSLYASQQIEAFF.

This clone is large. The genes are TRBV30 and TRBJ1-1, with unresolved D. V was clipped by 3 bases and J by 8 bases, with 10 bases between them. CDR1 is GTSNPN and CDR2 is SVGIG in the germline V gene (reference sequence). There are 11 residues in the CDR3. The CDR3 DNA is TGTGCCTGGAGCCTAGACATGGAAGCTTTCTTT. It specifies CAWSLDMEAFF.

This sequence joins TRBV29-1 and TRBJ1-1; D ambiguous. V lost 6 bases to trimming and J lost 0 bases, with 8 bases between them. CDR1 and CDR2 from the germline V gene are SQVTM and ANQGSEA. This CDR3 is built from 12 residues. CDR3 protein: CSVRILNTEAFF. The DNA for the CDR3 is TGCAGCGTCCGGATTCTGAACACTGAAGCTTTCTTT.

This clone has a handful of counts. The J gene is TRBJ2-7, the V gene TRBV6-6; possibly TRBD2 for D (5 bases). Per germline, CDR1 MNHNY and CDR2 SVGAGI (reference sequence). Trimming pared 11 bases from V and 2 bases from J, leaving 10 bases between. This CDR3 has 11 residues. CDR3 sequence (DNA): TGTGCCGCGCGGGCAACCTACGAGCAGTACTTC. Its translation is CAARATYEQYF.

This chain links TRBV29-1 with TRBJ2-1, with D hard to call. V lost 6 bases, J lost 8 bases, and 5 bases lay in between. The CDR3 runs to 9 residues. CDR1 is SQVTM and CDR2 is ANQGSEA in the germline V gene. As DNA, the CDR3 is TGCAGCGTGAAGGATGAGCAGTTCTTC. Its protein is CSVKDEQFF.

The chain has TRBV5-1 and TRBJ1-3; D is perhaps TRBD1 (5 bases). Germline V gene data show CDR1 as SGHRS and CDR2 as YFSETQ. V lost 4 bases to trimming and J lost 0 bases, with 8 bases between them. CDR3 length equals 14 residues. The CDR3 DNA sequence: TGCGCCAGCAGCCCGGACAACTCTGGAAACACCATATATTTT. It encodes CASSPDNSGNTIYF.

The CDR3 reads CASRGTIDTQYF. CDR3 in DNA: TGTGCCAGCAGGGGGACCATTGATACGCAGTATTTT. The V call is TRBV6-5, the J call TRBJ2-3; possibly TRBD1 or TRBD2 for D (5 bases each). CDR1 and CDR2 (germline): MNHEY, SVGAGI. V was pared by 6 bases and J by 6 bases, with 10 bases between. CDR3 size: 12 residues.

The chain combines TRBV5-5 with TRBJ2-6; D might be TRBD2 (5 bases). The CDR3 sequence is 16 residues long. V lost 0 bases to trimming and J lost 2 bases, with 9 bases between them. Per the germline V gene, CDR1 is SGHKS and CDR2 is YYEKEE (reference sequence). The CDR3 DNA reads as TGTGCCAGCAGCTTGGTCAGGAGGACTGGGGCCAACGTCCTGACTTTC. This gives the protein CASSLVRRTGANVLTF.

CDR3 region: CASSEPGYEQYF. Written as DNA, the CDR3 is TGTGCCAGCAGTGAACCGGGCTACGAGCAGTACTTC. The J gene is TRBJ2-5, the V gene TRBV6-1; the D is unclear. The end of the DNA is better explained by TRBJ2-7, so the J call may be wrong. In germline, CDR1 is MNHNS, CDR2 SASEGT. The CDR3 is made up of 12 amino acids.

The chain has TRBV5-6 and TRBJ1-1; a possible D gene is TRBD1 (5 bases). Germline lookup yields CDR1 SGHDT and CDR2 YYEEEE. V was clipped by 7 bases and J by 6 bases, with 13 bases between them. This CDR3 comprises 12 residues. In DNA, the CDR3 is TGTGCCAGCGAGCAGGGTTTCTCTGAAGCTTTCTTT. It is translated as CASEQGFSEAFF.

V is TRBV11-2 and J is TRBJ1-2, with a tentative D call TRBD1 (5 bases). CDR1 SGHAT and CDR2 FQNNGV come from the germline V gene. The CDR3 totals 15 residues. With 1 base removed from V and 4 bases from J, the gap between germline ends came to 13 bases. For the CDR3, the DNA is TGTGCCAGCAGCTTAGTTATATGGGACCTCTATGGCTACACCTTC. Protein: CASSLVIWDLYGYTF.

The chain recombines TRBV18 with TRBJ1-5; possible D gene TRBD1, 6 bases. The CDR3 totals 14 residues. V was cut by 1 base and J by 6 bases, with 10 bases left in between. Germline CDR1 is KGHSH and CDR2 is LQKENI. Here the CDR3 DNA reads TGTGCCAGCTCACCACAAGGGGGTCCTCAGCCCCAGCATTTT. Its translation is CASSPQGGPQPQHF.

The V gene is TRBV11-3, the J gene TRBJ2-7; TRBD1 might be the D (6 bases). Looked up from germline, CDR1 is SGHNT and CDR2 is YENEEA. V gave up 3 bases and J gave up 1 base, with 13 bases separating them. The CDR3 is made up of 15 amino acids. The CDR3 DNA reads TGTGCCAGCAGCTTTGGGTCAGGGGCTTCCTACGAGCAGTACTTC. Its protein is CASSFGSGASYEQYF.

The chain joins TRBV10-3 to TRBJ2-7, with TRBD2 identical over 8 bases. The CDR3 consists of 14 residues. With V trimmed by 2 bases and J by 2 bases, 2 bases remained unmatched. CDR1 and CDR2 from the germline V gene are ENHRY and SYGVKD. CDR3: CAISEDGGAYEQYF. CDR3 DNA: TGTGCCATCAGTGAGGACGGGGGGGCCTACGAGCAGTACTTC.

V usage is TRBV10-3 and J usage is TRBJ1-1; TRBD1 aligns across 11 bases. V was pared by 5 bases and J by 8 bases, with 4 bases of the junction left unmatched. The CDR3 contains 13 residues. Germline lookup yields CDR1 ENHRY and CDR2 SYGVKD. The CDR3 is CAISPGQGAEAFF. The CDR3 region has the DNA TGTGCCATCAGTCCCGGACAGGGGGCAGAAGCTTTCTTT.

This rearrangement joins TRBV27 to TRBJ1-1, with 8 bases fitting TRBD1. The germline CDR1 and CDR2 sequences are MNHEY and SMNVEV (reference sequence). There are 17 residues in the CDR3. The J segment lost 3 bases and the V segment lost 2 bases, leaving 11 bases of the junction unmatched. The CDR3 bases are TGTGCCAGCAGTTTAATCGGGACCAGGGGGCTAGACACTGAAGCTTTCTTT. This sequence encodes CASSLIGTRGLDTEAFF.

This clone is a singleton in its sample. In DNA, the CDR3 is TGTGCCAGCAGCCCCAGGACAGGGAACACTGAAGCTTTCTTT. Amino acids: CASSPRTGNTEAFF. The rearrangement joins TRBV5-4 to TRBJ1-1, with 7 bases identical to TRBD1. CDR3 length: 14 residues. Germline lookup yields CDR1 SGHNT and CDR2 YYREEE (reference sequence). V trimming: 4 bases; J trimming: 1 base; junction bases outside the gene matches: 4.

This clone was counted once. J is TRBJ1-2 and V is TRBV19; D is unresolved. Germline V CDR1 and CDR2: LNHDA, SQIVND (reference sequence). Between the trimmed V and J ends, which lost 6 bases and 0 bases, there was a span of 14 bases. The CDR3 is 15 amino acids. The CDR3 here is CASRERTDANYGYTF. In DNA form, the CDR3 reads TGTGCCAGTAGGGAGCGGACGGACGCTAACTATGGCTACACCTTC.

The count of this clone is one. The CDR3 DNA reads as TGTGCCAGCAGCTTAAATCCTAGATCGGATACGCAGTATTTT. Its translation is CASSLNPRSDTQYF. The rearrangement uses TRBV7-3 and TRBJ2-3; D remains unclear. This CDR3 contains 14 residues. The V gene lost 1 base and the J gene lost 6 bases, with 11 bases spanning the gap. From germline, CDR1 is SGHTA and CDR2 FQGTGA.

In its sample, this clone was seen once. The chain recombines TRBV30 with TRBJ2-2, with 7 nucleotides matching TRBD1. Germline CDR1 is GTSNPN and CDR2 is SVGIG (reference sequence). V dropped 4 bases and J dropped 5; count of bases not matched to a gene: 7. The CDR3 runs 14 residues. In DNA, the CDR3 is TGTGCCTGGAAGAGGGGGCTGGTGACCGGGGAGCTGTTTTTT. Encoded protein: CAWKRGLVTGELFF.

This chain uses TRBV18 with TRBJ2-5, with 8 positions matching TRBD2. The junction had 1 base not matched to a gene; V was cut back by 3 bases and J by 1 base. CDR1 KGHSH and CDR2 LQKENI come from the germline V gene. CDR3 length: 14 amino acids. CDR3 sequence reads: CASSPGLVQETQYF. In nucleotides, the CDR3 is TGTGCCAGCTCACCGGGACTAGTCCAAGAGACCCAGTACTTC.

The chain links TRBV2 to TRBJ1-3; no reliable D call. Germline V gives CDR1 SNHLY, CDR2 FYNNEI. Trimming removed 3 bases from V and 3 bases from J, with 9 bases in between. The CDR3 contains 14 residues. The CDR3 coding sequence is TGTGCCAGCAGTGACCCCGGCGGTGGAAACACCATATATTTT. This codes for CASSDPGGGNTIYF.

The CDR3 is CASSLGGGAVNEQFF. The CDR3 DNA is TGTGCCAGCAGCTTAGGAGGGGGCGCGGTAAATGAGCAGTTCTTC. This chain joins TRBV7-6 and TRBJ2-1, with 7 bases lining up with TRBD1. CDR3 length: 15 amino acids. Germline assignment: CDR1 SGHVS and CDR2 FNYEAQ. V trimming: 1 base; J trimming: 7 bases; junction bases outside the gene matches: 7. Complete variable domain (other parts from reference TRBV7-6 and TRBJ2-1): GAGVSQSPRYKVTKRGQDVALRCDPISGHVSLYWYRQALGQGPEFLTYFNYEAQQDKSGLPNDRFSAERPEGSISTLTIQRTEQRDSAMYRCASSLGGGAVNEQFFGPGTRLTVL.

This chain joins TRBV29-1 and TRBJ2-1; 12 bases align to TRBD2. The V segment lost 6 bases and the J segment 0 bases; nucleotides outside the gene matches: 9. The germline V gene encodes CDR1 SQVTM and CDR2 ANQGSEA. There are 17 residues in the CDR3. CDR3 sequence reads: CSVLGTSGSSSYNEQFF. The CDR3 region has the DNA TGCAGCGTCCTCGGGACTAGCGGGTCGAGCTCCTACAATGAGCAGTTCTTC.

This clone was detected only a few times. The chain carries TRBV7-2 and TRBJ2-7; the D gene is possibly TRBD2 (6 bases). The CDR3 length is 14 residues. CDR1 is SGHTA and CDR2 is FQGNSA in the germline V gene. The V end was cut by 3 bases, the J end by 2 bases, with 11 bases between. Here the CDR3 reads CASSLGLTTYEQYF. CDR3 nucleotide sequence: TGTGCCAGCAGCTTGGGACTCACTACCTACGAGCAGTACTTC.